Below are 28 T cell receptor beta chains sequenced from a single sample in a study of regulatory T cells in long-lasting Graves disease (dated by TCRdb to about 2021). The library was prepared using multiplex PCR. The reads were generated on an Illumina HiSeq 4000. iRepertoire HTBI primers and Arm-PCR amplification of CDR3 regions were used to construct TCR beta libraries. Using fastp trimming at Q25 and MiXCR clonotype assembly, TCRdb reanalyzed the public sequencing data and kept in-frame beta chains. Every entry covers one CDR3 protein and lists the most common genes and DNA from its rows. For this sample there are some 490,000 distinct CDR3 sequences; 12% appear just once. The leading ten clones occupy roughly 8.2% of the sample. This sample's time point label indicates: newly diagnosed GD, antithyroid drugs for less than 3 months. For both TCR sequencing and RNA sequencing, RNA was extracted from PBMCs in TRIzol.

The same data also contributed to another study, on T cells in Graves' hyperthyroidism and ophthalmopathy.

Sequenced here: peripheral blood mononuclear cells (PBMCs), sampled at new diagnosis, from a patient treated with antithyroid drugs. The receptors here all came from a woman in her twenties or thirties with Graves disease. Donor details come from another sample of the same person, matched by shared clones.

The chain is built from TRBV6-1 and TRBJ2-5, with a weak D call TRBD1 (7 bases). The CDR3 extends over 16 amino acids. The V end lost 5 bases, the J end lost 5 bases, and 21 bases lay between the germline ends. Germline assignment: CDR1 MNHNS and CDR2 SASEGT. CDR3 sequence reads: CASSPRGGGGWETQYF. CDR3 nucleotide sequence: TGTGCCAGCAGTCCCCGCGGAGGGGGCGGGTGGGAGACCCAGTACTTC.

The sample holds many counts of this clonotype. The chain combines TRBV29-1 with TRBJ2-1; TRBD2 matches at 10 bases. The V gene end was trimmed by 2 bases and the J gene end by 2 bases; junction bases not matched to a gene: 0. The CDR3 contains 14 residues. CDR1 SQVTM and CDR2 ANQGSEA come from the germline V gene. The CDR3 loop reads CSVESGRAYNEQFF. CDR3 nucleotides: TGCAGCGTTGAAAGCGGGAGGGCCTACAATGAGCAGTTCTTC.

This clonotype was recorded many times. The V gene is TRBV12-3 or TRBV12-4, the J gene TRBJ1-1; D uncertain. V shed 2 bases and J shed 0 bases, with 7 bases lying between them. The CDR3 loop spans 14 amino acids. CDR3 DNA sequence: TGTGCCAGCAGTTTAATACGGTTGAACACTGAAGCTTTCTTT. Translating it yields CASSLIRLNTEAFF.

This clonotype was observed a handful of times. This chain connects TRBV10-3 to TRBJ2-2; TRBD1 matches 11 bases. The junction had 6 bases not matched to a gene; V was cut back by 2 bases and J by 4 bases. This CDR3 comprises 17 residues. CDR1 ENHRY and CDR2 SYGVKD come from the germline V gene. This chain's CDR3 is CAISEPGQGAGTGELFF. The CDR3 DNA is TGTGCCATCAGTGAGCCCGGACAGGGGGCGGGCACCGGGGAGCTGTTTTTT.

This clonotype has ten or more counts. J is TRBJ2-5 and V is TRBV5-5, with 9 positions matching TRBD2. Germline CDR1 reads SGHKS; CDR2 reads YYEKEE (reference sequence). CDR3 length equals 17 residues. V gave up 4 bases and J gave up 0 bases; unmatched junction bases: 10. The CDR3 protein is CASSKGLSGSYQETQYF. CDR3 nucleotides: TGTGCCAGCAGCAAGGGACTTAGCGGGAGTTACCAAGAGACCCAGTACTTC.

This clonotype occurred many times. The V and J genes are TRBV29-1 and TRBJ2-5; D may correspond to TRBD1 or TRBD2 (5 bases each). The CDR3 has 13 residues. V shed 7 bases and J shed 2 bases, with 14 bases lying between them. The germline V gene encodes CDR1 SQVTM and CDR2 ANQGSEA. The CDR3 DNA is TGCAGCGGACAACCGGGACGTCAAGAGACCCAGTACTTC. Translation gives CSGQPGRQETQYF.

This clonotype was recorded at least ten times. In DNA form, the CDR3 reads TGCAGTGCTAGAGATCACCAGCGTGAATTGTACGAGCAGTACTTC. Translation: CSARDHQRELYEQYF. The V gene is TRBV20-1, the J gene TRBJ2-7; D unclear. This CDR3 is built from 15 residues. CDR1 DFQATT and CDR2 SNEGSKA come from the germline V gene (reference sequence). V lost 0 bases, J lost 4 bases, and 16 bases lay in between.

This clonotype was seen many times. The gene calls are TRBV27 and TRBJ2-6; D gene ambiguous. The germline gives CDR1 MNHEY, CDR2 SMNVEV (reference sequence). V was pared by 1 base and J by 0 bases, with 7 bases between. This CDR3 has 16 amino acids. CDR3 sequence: CASSLLPISGANVLTF. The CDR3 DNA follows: TGTGCCAGCAGTTTATTACCGATCTCTGGGGCCAACGTCCTGACTTTC.

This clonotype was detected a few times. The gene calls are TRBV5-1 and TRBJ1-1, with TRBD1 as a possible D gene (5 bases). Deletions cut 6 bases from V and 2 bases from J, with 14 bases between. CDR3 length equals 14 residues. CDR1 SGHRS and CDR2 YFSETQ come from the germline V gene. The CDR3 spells CASNVDKINTEAFF. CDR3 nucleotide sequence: TGCGCCAGCAATGTGGACAAGATCAACACTGAAGCTTTCTTT.

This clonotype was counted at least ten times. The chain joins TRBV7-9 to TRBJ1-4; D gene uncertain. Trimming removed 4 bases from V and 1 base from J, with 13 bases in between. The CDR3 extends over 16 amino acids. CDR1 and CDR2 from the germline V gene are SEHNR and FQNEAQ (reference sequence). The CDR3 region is CASSSLRGITNEKLFF. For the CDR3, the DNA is TGTGCCAGCAGCTCGCTTCGAGGTATAACTAATGAAAAACTGTTTTTT.

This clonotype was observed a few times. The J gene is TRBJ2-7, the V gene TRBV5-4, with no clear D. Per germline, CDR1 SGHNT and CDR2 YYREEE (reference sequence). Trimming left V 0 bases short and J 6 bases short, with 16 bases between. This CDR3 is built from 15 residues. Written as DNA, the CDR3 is TGTGCCAGCAGCTTGGGATTCGTTTCTAGGAGCGAGCAGTACTTC. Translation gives CASSLGFVSRSEQYF.

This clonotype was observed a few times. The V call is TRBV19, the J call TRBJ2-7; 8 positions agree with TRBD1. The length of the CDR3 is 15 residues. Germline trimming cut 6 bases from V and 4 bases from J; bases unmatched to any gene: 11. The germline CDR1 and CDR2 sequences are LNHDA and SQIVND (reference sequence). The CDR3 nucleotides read TGTGCCAGTAGCAAAAACCGGGACAGGAAATACGAGCAGTACTTC. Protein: CASSKNRDRKYEQYF.

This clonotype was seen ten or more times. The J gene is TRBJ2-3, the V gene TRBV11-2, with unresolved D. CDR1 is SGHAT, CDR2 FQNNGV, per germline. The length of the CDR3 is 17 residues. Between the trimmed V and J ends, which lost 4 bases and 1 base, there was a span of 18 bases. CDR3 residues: CASSSLKTTPRTDTQYF. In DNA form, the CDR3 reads TGTGCCAGCAGCTCATTGAAAACTACCCCCCGCACAGATACGCAGTATTTT.

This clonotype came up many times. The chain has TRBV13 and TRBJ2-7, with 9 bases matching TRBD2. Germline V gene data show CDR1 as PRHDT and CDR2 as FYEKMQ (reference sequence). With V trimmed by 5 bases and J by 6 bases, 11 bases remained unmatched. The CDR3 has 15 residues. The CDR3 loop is CASSPNSGSFSEQYF. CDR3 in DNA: TGTGCCAGCAGCCCCAATAGCGGGAGCTTCTCCGAGCAGTACTTC.

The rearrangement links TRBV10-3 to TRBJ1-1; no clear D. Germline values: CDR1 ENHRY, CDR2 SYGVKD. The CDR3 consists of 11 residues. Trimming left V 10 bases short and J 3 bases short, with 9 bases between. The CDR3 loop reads CATSRDTEAFF. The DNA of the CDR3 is TGTGCCACCTCTAGGGACACTGAAGCTTTCTTT.

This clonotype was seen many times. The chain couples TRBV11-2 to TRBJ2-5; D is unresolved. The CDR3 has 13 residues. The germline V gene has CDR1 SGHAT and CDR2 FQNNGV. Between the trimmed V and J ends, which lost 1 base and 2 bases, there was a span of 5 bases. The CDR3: CASSLADQETQYF. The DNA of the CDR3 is TGTGCCAGCAGCTTAGCGGATCAAGAGACCCAGTACTTC.

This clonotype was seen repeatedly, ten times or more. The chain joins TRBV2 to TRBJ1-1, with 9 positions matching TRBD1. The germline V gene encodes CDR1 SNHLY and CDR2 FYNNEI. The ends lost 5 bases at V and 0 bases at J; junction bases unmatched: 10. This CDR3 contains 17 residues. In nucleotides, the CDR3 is TGTGCCAGCAGTTCCGGGACAGGGTTTGGTATGAACACTGAAGCTTTCTTT. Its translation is CASSSGTGFGMNTEAFF.

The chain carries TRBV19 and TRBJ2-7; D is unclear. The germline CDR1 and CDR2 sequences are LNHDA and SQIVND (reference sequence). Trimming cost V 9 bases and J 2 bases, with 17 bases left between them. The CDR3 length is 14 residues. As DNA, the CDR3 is TGTGCCAGCTCATCCGGGCCTAGAACCTACGAGCAGTACTTC. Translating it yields CASSSGPRTYEQYF.

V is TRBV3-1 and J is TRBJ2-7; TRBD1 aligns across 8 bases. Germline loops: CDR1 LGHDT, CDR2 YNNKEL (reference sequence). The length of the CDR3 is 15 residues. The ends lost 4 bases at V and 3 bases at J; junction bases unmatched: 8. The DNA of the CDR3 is TGTGCCAGCAGCCTTCCGGGACAGGTTCTCTACGAGCAGTACTTC. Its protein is CASSLPGQVLYEQYF.

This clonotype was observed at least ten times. The CDR3 is CASSVGTGGIDTQYF. In nucleotides, the CDR3 is TGTGCCAGCAGCGTAGGGACAGGGGGCATCGATACGCAGTATTTT. V usage is TRBV9 and J usage is TRBJ2-3, with TRBD1 matching 11 bases. V shed 0 bases, J shed 6 bases, and the junction held 3 bases outside the gene matches. The CDR3 length is 15 residues. Germline V CDR1 and CDR2: SGDLS, YYNGEE.

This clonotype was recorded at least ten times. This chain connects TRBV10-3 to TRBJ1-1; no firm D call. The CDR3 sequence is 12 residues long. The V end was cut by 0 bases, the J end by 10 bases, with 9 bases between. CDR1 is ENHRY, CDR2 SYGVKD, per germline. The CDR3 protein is CAISESSERAFF. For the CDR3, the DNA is TGTGCCATCAGTGAGTCCAGCGAGCGAGCTTTCTTT.

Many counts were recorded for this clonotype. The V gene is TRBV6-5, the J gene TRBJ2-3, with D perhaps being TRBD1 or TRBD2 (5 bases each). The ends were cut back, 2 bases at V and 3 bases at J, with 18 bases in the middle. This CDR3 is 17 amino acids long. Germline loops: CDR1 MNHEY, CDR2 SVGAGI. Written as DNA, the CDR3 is TGTGCCAGCAGTTACGCCGGGACCCCCAGGTGGACAGATACGCAGTATTTT. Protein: CASSYAGTPRWTDTQYF.

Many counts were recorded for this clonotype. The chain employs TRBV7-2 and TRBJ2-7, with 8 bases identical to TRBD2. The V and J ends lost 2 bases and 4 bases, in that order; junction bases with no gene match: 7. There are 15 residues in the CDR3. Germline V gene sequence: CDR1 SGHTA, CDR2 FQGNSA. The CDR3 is CASSLSGTSIYEQYF. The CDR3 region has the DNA TGTGCCAGCAGCTTATCCGGGACTAGTATTTACGAGCAGTACTTC.

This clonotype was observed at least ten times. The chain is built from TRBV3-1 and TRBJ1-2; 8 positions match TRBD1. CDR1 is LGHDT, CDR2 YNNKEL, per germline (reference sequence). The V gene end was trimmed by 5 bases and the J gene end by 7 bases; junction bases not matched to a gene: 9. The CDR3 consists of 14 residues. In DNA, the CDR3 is TGTGCCAGCAGCAAACGGACAGGGAAGGCTGGCTACACCTTC. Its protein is CASSKRTGKAGYTF.

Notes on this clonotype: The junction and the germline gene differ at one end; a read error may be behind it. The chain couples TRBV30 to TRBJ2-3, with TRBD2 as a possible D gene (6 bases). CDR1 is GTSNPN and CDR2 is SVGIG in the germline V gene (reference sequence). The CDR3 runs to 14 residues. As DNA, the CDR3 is TGTGGCTGGAGTCTGGCGGGACCCACAGATACGCAGTATTTT. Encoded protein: CGWSLAGPTDTQYF. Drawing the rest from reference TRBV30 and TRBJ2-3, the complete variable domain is SQTIHQWPATLVQPVGSPLSLECTVEGTSNPNLYWYRQAAGRGLQLLFYSVGIGQISSEVPQNLSASRPQDRQFILSSKKLLLSDSGFYLCGWSLAGPTDTQYFGPGTRLTVL.

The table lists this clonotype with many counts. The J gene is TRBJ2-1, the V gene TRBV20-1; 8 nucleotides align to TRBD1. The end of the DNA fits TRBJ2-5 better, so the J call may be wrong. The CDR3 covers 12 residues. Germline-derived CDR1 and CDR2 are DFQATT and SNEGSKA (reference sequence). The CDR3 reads CSAATGEETQYF. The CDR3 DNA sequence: TGCAGTGCTGCGACAGGGGAAGAGACCCAGTACTTC.

CDR3 loop: CASSLAEFYEQYF. CDR3 nucleotides: TGTGCCAGCAGCTTAGCGGAGTTCTACGAGCAGTACTTC. The rearrangement uses TRBV11-3 and TRBJ2-7; D not resolved. This CDR3 spans 13 amino acids. CDR1 SGHNT and CDR2 YENEEA come from the germline V gene. V lost 1 base, J lost 3 bases, and 7 bases lay in between.

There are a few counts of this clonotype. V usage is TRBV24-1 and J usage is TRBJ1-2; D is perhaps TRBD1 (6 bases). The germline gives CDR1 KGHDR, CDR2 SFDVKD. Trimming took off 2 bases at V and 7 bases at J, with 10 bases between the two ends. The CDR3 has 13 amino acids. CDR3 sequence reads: CATSDWAGVGYTF. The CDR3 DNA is TGTGCCACCAGTGATTGGGCAGGGGTTGGCTACACCTTC.